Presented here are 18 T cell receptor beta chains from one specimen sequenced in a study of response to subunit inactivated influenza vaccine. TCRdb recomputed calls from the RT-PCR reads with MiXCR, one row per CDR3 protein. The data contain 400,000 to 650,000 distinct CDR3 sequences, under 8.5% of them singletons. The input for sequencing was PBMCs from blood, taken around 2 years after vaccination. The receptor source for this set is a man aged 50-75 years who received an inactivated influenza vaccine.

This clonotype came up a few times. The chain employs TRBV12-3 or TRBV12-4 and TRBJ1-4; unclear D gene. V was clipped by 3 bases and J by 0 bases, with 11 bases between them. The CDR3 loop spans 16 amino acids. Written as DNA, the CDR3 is TGTGCCAGCAGTTTGGCAGGCCCTGCAACTAATGAAAAACTGTTTTTT. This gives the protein CASSLAGPATNEKLFF.

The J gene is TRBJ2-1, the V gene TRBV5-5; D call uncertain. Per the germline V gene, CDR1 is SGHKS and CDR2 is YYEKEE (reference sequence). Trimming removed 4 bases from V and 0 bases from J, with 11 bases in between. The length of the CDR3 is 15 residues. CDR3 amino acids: CASSVTPSSYNEQFF. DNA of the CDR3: TGTGCCAGCAGCGTAACACCGAGCTCCTACAATGAGCAGTTCTTC.

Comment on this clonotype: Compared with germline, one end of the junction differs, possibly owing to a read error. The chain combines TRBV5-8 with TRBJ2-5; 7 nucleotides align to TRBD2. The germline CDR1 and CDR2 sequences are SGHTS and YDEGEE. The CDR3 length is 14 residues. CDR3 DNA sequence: TGTGCCAGCAGCTTGAGCGGGGTTGAGGAGACCCGGTACTTC. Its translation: CASSLSGVEETRYF.

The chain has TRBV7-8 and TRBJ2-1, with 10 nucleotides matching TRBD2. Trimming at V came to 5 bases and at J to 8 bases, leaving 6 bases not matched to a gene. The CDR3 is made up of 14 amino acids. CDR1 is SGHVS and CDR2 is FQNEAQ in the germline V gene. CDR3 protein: CASSRSGGAYEQFF. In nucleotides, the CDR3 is TGTGCCAGCAGCAGAAGCGGGGGGGCCTATGAGCAGTTCTTC.

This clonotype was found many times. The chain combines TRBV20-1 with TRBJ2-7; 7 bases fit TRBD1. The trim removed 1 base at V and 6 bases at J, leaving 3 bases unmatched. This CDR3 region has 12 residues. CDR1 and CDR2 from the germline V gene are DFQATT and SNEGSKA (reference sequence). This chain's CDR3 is CSARATGIEQYF. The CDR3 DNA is TGCAGTGCTAGAGCGACAGGGATCGAGCAGTACTTC.

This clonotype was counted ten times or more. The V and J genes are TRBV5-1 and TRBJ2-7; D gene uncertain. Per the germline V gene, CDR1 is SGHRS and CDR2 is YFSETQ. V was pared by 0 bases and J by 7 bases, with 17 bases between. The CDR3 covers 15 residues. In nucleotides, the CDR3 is TGCGCCAGCAGCTTGGATTCTGGGGTTTTGGGGGAGCAGTACTTC. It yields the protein CASSLDSGVLGEQYF.

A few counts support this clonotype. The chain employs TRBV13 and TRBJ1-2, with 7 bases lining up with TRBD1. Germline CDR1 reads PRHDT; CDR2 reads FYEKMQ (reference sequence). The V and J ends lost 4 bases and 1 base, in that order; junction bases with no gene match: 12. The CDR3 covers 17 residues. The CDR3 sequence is CASSWGRGQGGNYGYTF. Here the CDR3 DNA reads TGTGCCAGCAGCTGGGGTCGAGGCCAGGGGGGTAACTATGGCTACACCTTC. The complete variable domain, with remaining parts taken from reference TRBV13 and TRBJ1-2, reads AAGVIQSPRHLIKEKRETATLKCYPIPRHDTVYWYQQGPGQDPQFLISFYEKMQSDKGSIPDRFSAQQFSDYHSELNMSSLELGDSALYFCASSWGRGQGGNYGYTFGSGTRLTVV.

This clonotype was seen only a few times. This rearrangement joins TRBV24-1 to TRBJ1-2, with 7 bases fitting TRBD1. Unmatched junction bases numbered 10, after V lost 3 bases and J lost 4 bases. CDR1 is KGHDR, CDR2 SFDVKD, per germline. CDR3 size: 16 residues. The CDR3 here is CATSDPRQGSSYGYTF. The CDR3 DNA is TGTGCCACCAGTGATCCAAGACAGGGATCGAGCTATGGCTACACCTTC.

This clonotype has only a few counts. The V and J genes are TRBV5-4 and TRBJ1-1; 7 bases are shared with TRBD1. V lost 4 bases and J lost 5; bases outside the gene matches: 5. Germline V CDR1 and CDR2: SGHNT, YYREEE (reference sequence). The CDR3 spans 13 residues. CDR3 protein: CASSMTGKTEAFF. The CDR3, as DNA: TGTGCCAGCAGCATGACAGGGAAGACTGAAGCTTTCTTT. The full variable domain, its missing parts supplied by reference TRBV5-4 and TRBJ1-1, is ETGVTQSPTHLIKTRGQQVTLRCSSQSGHNTVSWYQQALGQGPQFIFQYYREEENGRGNFPPRFSGLQFPNYSSELNVNALELDDSALYLCASSMTGKTEAFFGQGTRLTVV.

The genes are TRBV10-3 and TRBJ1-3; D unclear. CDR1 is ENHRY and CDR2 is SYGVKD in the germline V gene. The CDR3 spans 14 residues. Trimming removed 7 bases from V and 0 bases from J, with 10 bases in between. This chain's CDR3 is CAIKGTASGNTIYF. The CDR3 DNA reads TGTGCCATCAAAGGAACAGCCTCTGGAAACACCATATATTTT.

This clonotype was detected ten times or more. CDR3 sequence (DNA): TGCGCCAGCAGCCCCGGGACAGGGGGCGGGGATCAGCCCCAGCATTTT. The encoded protein is CASSPGTGGGDQPQHF. The chain recombines TRBV5-1 with TRBJ1-5, with 12 bases matching TRBD1. The CDR3 loop spans 16 amino acids. Germline assignment: CDR1 SGHRS and CDR2 YFSETQ. With V trimmed by 4 bases and J by 5 bases, 7 bases remained unmatched.

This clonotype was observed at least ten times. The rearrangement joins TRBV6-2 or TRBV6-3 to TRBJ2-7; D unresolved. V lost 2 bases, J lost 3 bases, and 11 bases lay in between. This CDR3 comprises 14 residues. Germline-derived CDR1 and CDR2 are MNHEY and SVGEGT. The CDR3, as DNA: TGTGCCAGCAGTTACGGGCTAGTCGGCTACGAGCAGTACTTC. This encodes CASSYGLVGYEQYF.

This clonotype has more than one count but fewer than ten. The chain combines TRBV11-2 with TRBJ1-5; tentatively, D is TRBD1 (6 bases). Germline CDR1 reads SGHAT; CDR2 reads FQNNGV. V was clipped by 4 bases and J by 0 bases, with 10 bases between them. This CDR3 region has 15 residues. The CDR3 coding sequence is TGTGCCAGCAGCTACGGACAGTCTAGCAATCAGCCCCAGCATTTT. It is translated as CASSYGQSSNQPQHF.

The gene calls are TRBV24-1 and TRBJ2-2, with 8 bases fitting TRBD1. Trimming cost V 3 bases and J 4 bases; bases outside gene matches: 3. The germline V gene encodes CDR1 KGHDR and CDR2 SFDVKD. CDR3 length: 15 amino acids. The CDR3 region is CATSDPGTGTGELFF. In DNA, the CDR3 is TGTGCCACCAGTGATCCCGGGACAGGCACCGGGGAGCTGTTTTTT.

The CDR3: CASSSRVAGGSTQYF. DNA of the CDR3: TGTGCCAGCAGCTCCCGAGTAGCGGGAGGGAGTACGCAGTATTTT. This chain joins TRBV7-2 and TRBJ2-3; 11 bases are shared with TRBD2. The V and J ends lost 4 bases and 8 bases, in that order; junction bases with no gene match: 8. Per germline, CDR1 SGHTA and CDR2 FQGNSA. The CDR3 spans 15 residues.

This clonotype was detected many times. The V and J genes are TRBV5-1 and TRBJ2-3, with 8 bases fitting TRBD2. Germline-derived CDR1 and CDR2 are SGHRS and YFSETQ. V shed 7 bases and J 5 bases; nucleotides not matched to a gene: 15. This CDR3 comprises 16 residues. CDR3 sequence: CASAPYSGGPVDTQYF. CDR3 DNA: TGCGCCAGCGCGCCCTACTCGGGGGGGCCAGTAGATACGCAGTATTTT. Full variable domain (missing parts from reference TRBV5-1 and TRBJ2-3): KAGVTQTPRYLIKTRGQQVTLSCSPISGHRSVSWYQQTPGQGLQFLFEYFSETQRNKGNFPGRFSGRQFSNSRSEMNVSTLELGDSALYLCASAPYSGGPVDTQYFGPGTRLTVL.

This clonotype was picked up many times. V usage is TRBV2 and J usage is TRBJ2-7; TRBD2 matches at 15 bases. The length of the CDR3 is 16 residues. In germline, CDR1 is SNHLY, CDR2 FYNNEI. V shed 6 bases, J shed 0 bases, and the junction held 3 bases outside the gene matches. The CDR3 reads CASSGTSGGISYEQYF. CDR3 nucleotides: TGTGCCAGCAGCGGGACTAGCGGGGGGATCTCCTACGAGCAGTACTTC.

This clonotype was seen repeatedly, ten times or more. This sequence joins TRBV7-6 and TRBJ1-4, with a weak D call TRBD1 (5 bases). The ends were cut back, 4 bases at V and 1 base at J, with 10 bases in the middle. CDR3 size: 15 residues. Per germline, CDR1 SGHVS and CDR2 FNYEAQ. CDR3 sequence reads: CASSSGGQTNEKLFF. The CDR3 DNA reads TGTGCCAGCAGCTCAGGAGGACAAACTAATGAAAAACTGTTTTTT.